This T cell receptor (beta chain) was recovered during a study of T-cell memory formation after mild COVID-19. Study-level points and caveats: Contracting clones from day 15 to 85 showed balanced CD4/CD8; later expanders favored CD4+.

This clonotype has ten or more counts. The antigen remains undetermined. Trimming stripped 0 bases from V and 0 bases from J, with 8 bases between. The CDR3 is made up of 15 amino acids. CDR1 and CDR2 from the germline V gene are LNHNV and YYDKDF (reference sequence). cDNA libraries for TCR alpha and TCR beta, carrying sample barcodes and UMIs, came from 5'RACE with constant-segment primers. TCRdb reprocessed the 5' RACE reads with MiXCR, giving one entry per CDR3 protein. Altogether approximately 340,000 distinct CDR3 sequences are present, 13% being singletons, with the ten largest covering about 21%.

The sequencing sample was made of PBMCs or a T cell subset sorted from them (not recorded which). The receptor was isolated from a man between 18 and 35 years old who had mild COVID-19 (a few samples of this study predate the infection). Cell type and time point are not known. The rearrangement uses TRBV15 and TRBJ1-2; D call uncertain. CDR3 loop: CATSRDLLANYGYTF. CDR3 DNA sequence: TGTGCCACCAGCAGAGATTTATTAGCTAACTATGGCTACACCTTC.